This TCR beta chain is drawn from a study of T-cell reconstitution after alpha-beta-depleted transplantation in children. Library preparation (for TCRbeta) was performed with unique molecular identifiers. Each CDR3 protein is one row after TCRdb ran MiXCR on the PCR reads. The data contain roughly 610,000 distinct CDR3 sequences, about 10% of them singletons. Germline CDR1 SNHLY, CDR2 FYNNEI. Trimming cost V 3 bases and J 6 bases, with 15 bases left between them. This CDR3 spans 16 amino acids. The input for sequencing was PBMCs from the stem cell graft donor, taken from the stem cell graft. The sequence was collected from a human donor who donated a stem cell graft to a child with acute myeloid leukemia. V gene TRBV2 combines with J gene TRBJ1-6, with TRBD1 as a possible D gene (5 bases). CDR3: CASSEQGQVINSPLHF. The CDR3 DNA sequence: TGTGCCAGCAGTGAGCAGGGCCAGGTGATTAATTCACCCCTCCACTTT.